One T cell receptor beta chain is described in this entry. The same CDR3 arises from other DNA sequences in this sample as well. The data were produced by immunoSEQ multiplex PCR, yet TCRdb's version contains in-frame clones alone and is incomplete. The sample has about 120,000 clones, under 90% seen once; the top ten hold under 2.5%. These data originate in a study of cytomegalovirus exposure and HLA in healthy donors. The length of the CDR3 is 15 residues. Germline V gene lookup returns CDR1 SGDLS and CDR2 YYNGEE. Deletions cut 0 bases from V and 3 bases from J, with 10 bases between. The V call is TRBV9, the J call TRBJ2-1, with a tentative D call TRBD2 (6 bases). The sequenced material came from PBMCs. This TCR was recovered from a woman aged 25 to 39 in good health and CMV-seronegative. This chain's CDR3 is CASSVVAGSYNEQFF. CDR3 nucleotides: TGTGCCAGCAGCGTAGTTGCGGGGAGCTACAATGAGCAGTTCTTC.